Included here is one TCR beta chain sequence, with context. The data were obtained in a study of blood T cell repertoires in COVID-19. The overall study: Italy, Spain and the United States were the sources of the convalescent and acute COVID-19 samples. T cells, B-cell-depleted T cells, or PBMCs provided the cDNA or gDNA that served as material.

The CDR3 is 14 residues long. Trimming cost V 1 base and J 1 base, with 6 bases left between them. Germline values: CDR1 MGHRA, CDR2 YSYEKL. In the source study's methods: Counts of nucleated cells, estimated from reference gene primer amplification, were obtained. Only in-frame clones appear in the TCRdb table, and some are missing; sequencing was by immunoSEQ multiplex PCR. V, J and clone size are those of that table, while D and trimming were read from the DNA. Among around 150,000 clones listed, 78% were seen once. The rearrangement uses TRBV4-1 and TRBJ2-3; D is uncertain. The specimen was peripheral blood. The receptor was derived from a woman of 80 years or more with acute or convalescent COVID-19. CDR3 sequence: CASSQGAGTDTQYF. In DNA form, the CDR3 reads TGCGCCAGCAGCCAAGGGGCCGGCACAGATACGCAGTATTTT.